One TCR beta chain is described in this entry. No antigen is known for it. The sample is drawn from a study of blood T cells in healthy people across ages. Study-level findings and limits: The recorded TCR beta diversity per million T cells decreased in a roughly linear manner with age.

The CDR3 has 15 amino acids. Per germline, CDR1 SGHVS and CDR2 FQNEAQ. V shed 4 bases and J 8 bases; nucleotides not matched to a gene: 10. A second PCR, run for roughly 7 to 11 cycles, used a sample-barcoded 5' primer plus a J-beta primer mix. TCRdb re-analysed the 5' RACE reads in MiXCR, keeping a single row per CDR3 protein. Of more than 750,000 distinct CDR3 sequences listed, 29% were seen once; the top ten hold approximately 10%. This sample also belongs to another study, concerning T cells of mothers and their children. That work contributes: All RNA that had been extracted was used for cDNA synthesis at about 1.5 ug per 15 ul. Related and unrelated pairs show similar shaping of TCR recombination output by thymic selection. Detection of persistent microchimeric T cell clones did not occur.

The sequenced sample was blood. The TCR comes from a woman between 35 and 50 years old in good health. The chain is built from TRBV7-8 and TRBJ2-1, with 8 bases fitting TRBD2. Here the CDR3 DNA reads TGTGCCAGCAGCTATAGCGGGGCACCTTACGATGAGCAGTTCTTC. Its protein product is CASSYSGAPYDEQFF.